This TCR beta chain emerged from a study of blood T cell repertoires in COVID-19. At the level of the study: The United States, Italy and Spain supplied acute and convalescent COVID-19 samples. The analysed material was cDNA or gDNA that came from T cells, B-cell-depleted T cells, or PBMCs.

Generated by immunoSEQ multiplex PCR, the TCRdb table keeps only in-frame clones and is missing some. The sample carries approximately 200,000 clones, roughly 84% recorded once. V lost 5 bases to trimming and J lost 6 bases; unmatched junction nucleotides: 9. CDR3 length equals 16 residues. CDR1 and CDR2 (germline): SGHTA, FQGNSA. The J gene is TRBJ2-3, the V gene TRBV7-2; 12 bases fit TRBD2. The source is an older woman who had recovered from COVID-19. Input material: peripheral blood. CDR3 protein: CASSPSPLAGGDTQYF. The CDR3 DNA follows: TGTGCCAGCAGCCCAAGTCCCCTAGCGGGAGGGGATACGCAGTATTTT.